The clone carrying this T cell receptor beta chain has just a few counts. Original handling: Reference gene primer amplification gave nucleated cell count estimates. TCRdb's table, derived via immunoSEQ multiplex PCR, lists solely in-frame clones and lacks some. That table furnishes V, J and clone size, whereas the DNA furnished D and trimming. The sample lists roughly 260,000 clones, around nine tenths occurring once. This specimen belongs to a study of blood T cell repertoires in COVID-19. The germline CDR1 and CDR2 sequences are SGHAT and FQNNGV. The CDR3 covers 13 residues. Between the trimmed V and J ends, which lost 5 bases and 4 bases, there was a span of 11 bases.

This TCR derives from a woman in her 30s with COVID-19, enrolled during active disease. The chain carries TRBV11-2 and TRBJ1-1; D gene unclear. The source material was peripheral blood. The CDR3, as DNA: TGTGCCAGCAGCCCCGGGGAACTCACTGAAGCTTTCTTT. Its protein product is CASSPGELTEAFF.